The present T cell receptor beta chain was sequenced within a study of PD-L1 blockade in urothelial cancer. Study-wide context: In terms of prior chemotherapy, patients had received 0 to 3 regimens.

In the case of this clone: Its antigen remains unknown.

The germline V and J ends were trimmed by 5 bases and 6 bases, with 11 bases remaining between them. Germline V gives CDR1 SGHTA, CDR2 FQGNSA. This CDR3 has 12 amino acids. Generated by immunoSEQ multiplex PCR, the TCRdb table keeps only in-frame clones and is missing some. Of about 90,000 clones in the sample, 85% to 95% are singletons; the top ten hold approximately 9%. Patient disease was locally advanced or metastatic urothelial carcinoma. Study findings and constraints: The study found that durable-benefit patients expanded tumor-associated blood clones more at 3 weeks.

This receptor was taken from a man in his 60s with urothelial cancer. Specimen: PBMCs, collected around atezolizumab (anti-PD-L1) treatment. This chain links TRBV7-2 with TRBJ2-7; no clear D. CDR3 sequence: CASSPHPSEQYF. The CDR3 nucleotides read TGTGCCAGCAGCCCCCACCCTAGCGAGCAGTACTTC.